The sequence of this T cell receptor beta chain was determined in a study of post-analysis software for immune sequencing data. The wider study: Both relapsing-remitting and secondary progressive multiple sclerosis featured among the disease courses, as did progressive-relapsing multiple sclerosis. General study results and limits: TRBV segments more frequent in patients than in controls numbered roughly 5 and included TRBV5-6, TRBV5-1 and TRBV20-1. Among multiple sclerosis patients, normalized Chao1 diversity was significantly below that of controls. Strong co-clustering by F measure linked samples that shared a preparation batch.

Notes on this clonotype: Its antigen is still unknown. The junction does not match germline at one end; this may be a read error.

Prepared libraries of TCR beta cDNA carried unique molecular identifiers. Researchers reported some 500,000 cDNA molecules coming from roughly 0.93 to 9.6 million T cells. TCRdb processed the PCR reads anew with MiXCR; each CDR3 protein has one entry. This table has about 260,000 distinct CDR3 sequences, approximately 34% appearing once. Germline-derived CDR1 and CDR2 are MGHRA and YSYEKL. The CDR3 runs 18 residues. The receptor was isolated from a girl aged 5-17 years with multiple sclerosis. Input material: blood. The rearrangement links TRBV4-1 to TRBJ2-2; 7 bases agree with TRBD2. The CDR3 protein is CASSRTTAQRGGVGERFF. The CDR3 nucleotides read TGCGCCAGCAGCCGGACTACCGCCCAGCGGGGAGGGGTCGGGGAGCGGTTTTTT.